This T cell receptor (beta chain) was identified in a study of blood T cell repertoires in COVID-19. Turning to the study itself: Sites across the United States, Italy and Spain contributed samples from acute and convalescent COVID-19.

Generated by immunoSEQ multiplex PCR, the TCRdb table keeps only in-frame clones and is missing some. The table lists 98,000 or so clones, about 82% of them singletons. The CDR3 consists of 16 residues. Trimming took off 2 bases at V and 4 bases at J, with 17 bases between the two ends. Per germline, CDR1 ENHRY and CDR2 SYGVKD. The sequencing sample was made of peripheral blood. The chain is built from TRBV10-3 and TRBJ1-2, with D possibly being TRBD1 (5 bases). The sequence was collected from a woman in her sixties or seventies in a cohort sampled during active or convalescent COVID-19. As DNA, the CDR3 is TGTGCCATCAGTGAGACCCAACTACAGGCCGTCTATGGCTACACCTTC. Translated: CAISETQLQAVYGYTF.